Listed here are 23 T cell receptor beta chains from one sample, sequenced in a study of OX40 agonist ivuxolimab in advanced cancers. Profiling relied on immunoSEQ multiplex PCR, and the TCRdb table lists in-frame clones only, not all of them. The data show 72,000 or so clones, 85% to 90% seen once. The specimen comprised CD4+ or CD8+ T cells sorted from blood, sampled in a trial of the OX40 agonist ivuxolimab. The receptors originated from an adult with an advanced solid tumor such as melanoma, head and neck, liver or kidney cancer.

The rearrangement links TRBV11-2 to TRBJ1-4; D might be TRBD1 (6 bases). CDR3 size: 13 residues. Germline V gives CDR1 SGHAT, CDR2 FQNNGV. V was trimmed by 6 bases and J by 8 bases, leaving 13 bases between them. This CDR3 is CASSPGTKEKLFF. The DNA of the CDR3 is TGTGCCAGCAGTCCCGGGACAAAGGAAAAACTGTTTTTT. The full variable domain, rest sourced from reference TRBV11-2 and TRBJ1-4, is EAGVAQSPRYKIIEKRQSVAFWCNPISGHATLYWYQQILGQGPKLLIQFQNNGVVDDSQLPKDRFSAERLKGVDSTLKIQPAKLEDSAVYLCASSPGTKEKLFFGSGTQLSVL.

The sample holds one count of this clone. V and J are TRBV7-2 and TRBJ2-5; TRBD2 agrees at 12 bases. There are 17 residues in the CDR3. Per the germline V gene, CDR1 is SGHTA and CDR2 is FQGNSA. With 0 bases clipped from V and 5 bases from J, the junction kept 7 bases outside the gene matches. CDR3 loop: CASSLAASGGAGETQYF. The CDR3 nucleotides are TGTGCCAGCAGCTTAGCGGCTAGCGGGGGGGCAGGGGAGACCCAGTACTTC. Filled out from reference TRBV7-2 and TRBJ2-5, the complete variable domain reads GAGVSQSPSNKVTEKGKDVELRCDPISGHTALYWYRQSLGQGLEFLIYFQGNSAPDKSGLPSDRFSAERTGGSVSTLTIQRTQQEDSAVYLCASSLAASGGAGETQYFGPGTRLLVL.

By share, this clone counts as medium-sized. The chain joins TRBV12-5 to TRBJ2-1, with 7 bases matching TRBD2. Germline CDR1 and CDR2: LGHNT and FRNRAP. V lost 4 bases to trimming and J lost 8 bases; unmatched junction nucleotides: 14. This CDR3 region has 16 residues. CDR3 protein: CASGSGLRKHGDEQFF. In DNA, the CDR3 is TGTGCTAGTGGTTCGGGACTACGAAAACACGGGGATGAGCAGTTCTTC. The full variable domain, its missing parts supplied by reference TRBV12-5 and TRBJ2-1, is DARVTQTPRHKVTEMGQEVTMRCQPILGHNTVFWYRQTMMQGLELLAYFRNRAPLDDSGMPKDRFSAEMPDATLATLKIQPSEPRDSAVYFCASGSGLRKHGDEQFFGPGTRLTVL.

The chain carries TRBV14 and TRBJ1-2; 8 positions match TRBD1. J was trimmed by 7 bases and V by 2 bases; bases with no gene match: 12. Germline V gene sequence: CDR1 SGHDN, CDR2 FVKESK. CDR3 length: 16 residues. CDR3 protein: CASSQYLSTGEGGYTF. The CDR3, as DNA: TGTGCCAGCAGCCAATACCTTTCGACAGGGGAGGGTGGCTACACCTTC.

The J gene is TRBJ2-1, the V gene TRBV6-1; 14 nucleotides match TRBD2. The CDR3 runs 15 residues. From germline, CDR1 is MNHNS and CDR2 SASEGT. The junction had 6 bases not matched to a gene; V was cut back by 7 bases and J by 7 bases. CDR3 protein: CASTRLAGGLNEQFF. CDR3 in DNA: TGTGCCAGCACCCGACTAGCGGGGGGGCTAAATGAGCAGTTCTTC.

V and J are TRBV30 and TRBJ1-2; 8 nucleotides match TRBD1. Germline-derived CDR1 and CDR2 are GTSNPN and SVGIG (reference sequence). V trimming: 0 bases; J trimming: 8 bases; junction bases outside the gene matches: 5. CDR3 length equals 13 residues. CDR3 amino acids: CAWSVLWDRGYTF. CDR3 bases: TGTGCCTGGAGTGTACTCTGGGACAGGGGCTACACCTTC.

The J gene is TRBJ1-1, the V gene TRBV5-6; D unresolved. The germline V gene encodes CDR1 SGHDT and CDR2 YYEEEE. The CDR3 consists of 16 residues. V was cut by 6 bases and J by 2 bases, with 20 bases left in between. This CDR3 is CASTPGGVKKNTEAFF. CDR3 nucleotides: TGTGCCAGCACCCCCGGTGGGGTGAAGAAAAACACTGAAGCTTTCTTT.

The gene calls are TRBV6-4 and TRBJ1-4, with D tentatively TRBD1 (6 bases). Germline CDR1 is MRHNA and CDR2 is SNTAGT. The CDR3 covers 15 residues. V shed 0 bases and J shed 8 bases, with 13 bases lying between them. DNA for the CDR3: TGTGCCAGCAGTGACTCGGGCAGGGGAAACGAAAAACTGTTTTTT. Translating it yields CASSDSGRGNEKLFF.

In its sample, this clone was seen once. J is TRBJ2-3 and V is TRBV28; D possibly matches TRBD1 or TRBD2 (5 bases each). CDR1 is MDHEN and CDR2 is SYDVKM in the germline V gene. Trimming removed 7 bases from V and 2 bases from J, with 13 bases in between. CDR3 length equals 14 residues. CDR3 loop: CASTGQFHTDTQYF. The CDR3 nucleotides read TGTGCCAGCACGGGGCAGTTTCACACAGATACGCAGTATTTT. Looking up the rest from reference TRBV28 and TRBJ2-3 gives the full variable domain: DVKVTQSSRYLVKRTGEKVFLECVQDMDHENMFWYRQDPGLGLRLIYFSYDVKMKEKGDIPEGYSVSREKKERFSLILESASTNQTSMYLCASTGQFHTDTQYFGPGTRLTVL.

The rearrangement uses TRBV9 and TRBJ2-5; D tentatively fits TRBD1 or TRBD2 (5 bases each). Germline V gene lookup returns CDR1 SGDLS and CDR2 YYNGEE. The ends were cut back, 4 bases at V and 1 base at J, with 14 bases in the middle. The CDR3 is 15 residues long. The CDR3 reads CASSPPGAGQETQYF. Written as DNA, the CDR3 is TGTGCCAGCAGCCCCCCCGGGGCGGGCCAAGAGACCCAGTACTTC.

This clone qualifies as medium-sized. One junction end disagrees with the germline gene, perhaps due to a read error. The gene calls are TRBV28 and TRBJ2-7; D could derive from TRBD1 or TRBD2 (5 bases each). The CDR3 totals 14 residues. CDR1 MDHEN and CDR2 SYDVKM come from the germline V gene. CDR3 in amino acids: CASSRAGAGKGWNF. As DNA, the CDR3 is TGTGCCAGCAGTCGGGCCGGGGCCGGGAAGGGTTGGAACTTC. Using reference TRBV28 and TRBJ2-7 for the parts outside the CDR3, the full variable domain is DVKVTQSSRYLVKRTGEKVFLECVQDMDHENMFWYRQDPGLGLRLIYFSYDVKMKEKGDIPEGYSVSREKKERFSLILESASTNQTSMYLCASSRAGAGKGWNFGPGTRLTVT.

As DNA, the CDR3 is TGTGCCACCAGCAGAGACGGACTAGCGGGGATAGAGACCCAGTACTTC. This codes for CATSRDGLAGIETQYF. The J gene is TRBJ2-5, the V gene TRBV15; 12 bases align to TRBD2. Germline loops: CDR1 LNHNV, CDR2 YYDKDF (reference sequence). Unmatched junction bases numbered 3, after V lost 0 bases and J lost 4 bases. The CDR3 loop spans 16 amino acids.

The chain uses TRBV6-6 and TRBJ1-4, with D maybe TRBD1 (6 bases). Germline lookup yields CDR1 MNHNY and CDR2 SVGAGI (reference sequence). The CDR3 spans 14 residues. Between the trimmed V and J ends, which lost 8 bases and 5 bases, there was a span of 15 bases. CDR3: CASGRRQENEKLFF. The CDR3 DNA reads TGTGCCAGCGGGCGGAGACAGGAGAATGAAAAACTGTTTTTT.

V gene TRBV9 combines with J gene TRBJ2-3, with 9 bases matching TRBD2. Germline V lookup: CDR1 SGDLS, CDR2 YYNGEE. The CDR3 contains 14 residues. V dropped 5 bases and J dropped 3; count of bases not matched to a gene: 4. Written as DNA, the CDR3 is TGTGCCAGCAGTAGCGGGGGTTGGACAGATACGCAGTATTTT. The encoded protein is CASSSGGWTDTQYF.

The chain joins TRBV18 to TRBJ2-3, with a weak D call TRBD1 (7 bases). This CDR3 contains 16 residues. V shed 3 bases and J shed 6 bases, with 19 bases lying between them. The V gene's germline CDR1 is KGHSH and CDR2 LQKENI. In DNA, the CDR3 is TGTGCCAGCTCACCGCCAGCGGAGGGGGCTGGGGATACGCAGTATTTT. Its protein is CASSPPAEGAGDTQYF.

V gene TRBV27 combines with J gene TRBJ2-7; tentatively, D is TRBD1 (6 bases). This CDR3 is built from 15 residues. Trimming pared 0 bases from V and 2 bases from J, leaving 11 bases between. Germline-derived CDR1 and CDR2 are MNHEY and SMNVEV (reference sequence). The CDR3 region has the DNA TGTGCCAGCAGTTTATCGTGGACAGCGACCTACGAGCAGTACTTC. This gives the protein CASSLSWTATYEQYF.

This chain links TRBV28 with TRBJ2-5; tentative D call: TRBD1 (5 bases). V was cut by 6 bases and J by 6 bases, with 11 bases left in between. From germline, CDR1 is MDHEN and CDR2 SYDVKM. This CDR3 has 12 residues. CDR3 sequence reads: CASRETVQTQYF. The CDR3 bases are TGTGCCAGCAGAGAGACAGTACAGACCCAGTACTTC.

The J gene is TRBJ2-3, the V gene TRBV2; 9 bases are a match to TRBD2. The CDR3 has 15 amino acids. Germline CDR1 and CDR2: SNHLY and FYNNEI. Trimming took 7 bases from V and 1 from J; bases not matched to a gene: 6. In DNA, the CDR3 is TGTGCCAGCAACCAGAGACTAGCGGGCACAGATACGCAGTATTTT. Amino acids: CASNQRLAGTDTQYF.

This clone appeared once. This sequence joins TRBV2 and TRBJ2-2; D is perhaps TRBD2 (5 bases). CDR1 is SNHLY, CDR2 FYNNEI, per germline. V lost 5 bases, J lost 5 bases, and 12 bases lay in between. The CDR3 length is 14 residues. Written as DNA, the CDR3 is TGTGCCAGCAGTCCCGGGGATCGGACCGGGGAGCTGTTTTTT. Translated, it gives CASSPGDRTGELFF.

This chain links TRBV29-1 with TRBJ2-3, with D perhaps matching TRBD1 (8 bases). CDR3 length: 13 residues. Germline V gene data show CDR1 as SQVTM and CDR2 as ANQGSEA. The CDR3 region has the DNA TGCGGTAACAGGGGGGGGACCACAGATACGCAGTATTTT. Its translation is CGNRGGTTDTQYF.

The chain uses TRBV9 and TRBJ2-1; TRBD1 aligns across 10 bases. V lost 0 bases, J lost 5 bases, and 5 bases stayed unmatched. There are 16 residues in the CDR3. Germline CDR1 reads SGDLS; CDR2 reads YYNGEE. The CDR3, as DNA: TGTGCCAGCAGCGTAGAGGACAGGGGGTATGACAATGAGCAGTTCTTC. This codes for CASSVEDRGYDNEQFF.

The CDR3 DNA reads as TGTGCCAGCAGCTTGGCCGTGGCAGGTGGGGCCAACGTCCTGACTTTC. Translation: CASSLAVAGGANVLTF. The gene calls are TRBV5-4 and TRBJ2-6; no clear D gene. The CDR3 contains 16 residues. V lost 0 bases to trimming and J lost 3 bases, with 10 bases between them. Germline CDR1 is SGHNT and CDR2 is YYREEE (reference sequence).

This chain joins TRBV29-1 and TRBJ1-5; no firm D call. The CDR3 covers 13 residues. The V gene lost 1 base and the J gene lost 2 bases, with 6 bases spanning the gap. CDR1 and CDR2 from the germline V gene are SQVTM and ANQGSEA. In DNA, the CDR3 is TGCAGCGTTGAAGGCGGCGGCAATCAGCCCCAGCATTTT. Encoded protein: CSVEGGGNQPQHF.